This T cell receptor beta chain emerged from a study of CD8 T cells in Susac syndrome. V was clipped by 5 bases and J by 11 bases, with 18 bases between them. The CDR3 has 13 amino acids. The germline gives CDR1 SGDLS, CDR2 YYNGEE. CD8+ and CD4+ T cells from blood underwent TCR beta sequencing, which was carried out in a high-throughput format. The table lists this clonotype with a count of one. Random hexamers were used to reverse transcribe the RNA input (roughly 0.5 to 1 ug). Amplification of TCR beta CDR3 spanned 54 Vbeta and 13 Jbeta via immunoSEQ multiplex PCR. TCRdb recomputed calls from the immunoSEQ multiplex PCR reads with MiXCR, one row per CDR3 protein. The data show approximately 75,000 distinct CDR3 sequences, with over 90% seen just once and about 0.25% held by the top ten.

The chain has TRBV9 and TRBJ2-3; no definite D call. Sequenced: CD8+ T cells from PBMCs. The TCR sequence derives from a human donor in good health. CDR3 residues: CASRRNGRWEQYF. The DNA for the CDR3 is TGTGCCAGCAGACGAAATGGACGCTGGGAGCAGTATTTT.